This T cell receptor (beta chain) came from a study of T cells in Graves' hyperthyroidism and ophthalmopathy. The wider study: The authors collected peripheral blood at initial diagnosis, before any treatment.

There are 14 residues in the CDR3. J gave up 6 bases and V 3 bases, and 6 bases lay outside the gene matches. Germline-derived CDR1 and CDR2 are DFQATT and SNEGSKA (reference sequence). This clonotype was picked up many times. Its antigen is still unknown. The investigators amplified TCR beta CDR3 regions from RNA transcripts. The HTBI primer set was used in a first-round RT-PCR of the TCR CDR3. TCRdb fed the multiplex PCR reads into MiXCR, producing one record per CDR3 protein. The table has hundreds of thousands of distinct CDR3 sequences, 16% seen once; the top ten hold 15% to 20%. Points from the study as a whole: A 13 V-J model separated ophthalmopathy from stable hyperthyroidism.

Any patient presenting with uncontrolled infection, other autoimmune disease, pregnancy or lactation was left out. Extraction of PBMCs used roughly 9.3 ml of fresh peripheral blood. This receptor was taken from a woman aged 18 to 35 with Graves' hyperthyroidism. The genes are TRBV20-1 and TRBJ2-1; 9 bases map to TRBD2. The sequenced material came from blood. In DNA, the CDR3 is TGCAGTGCTAGTACAGCGGGGGGTTTCAATGAGCAGTTCTTC. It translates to CSASTAGGFNEQFF.